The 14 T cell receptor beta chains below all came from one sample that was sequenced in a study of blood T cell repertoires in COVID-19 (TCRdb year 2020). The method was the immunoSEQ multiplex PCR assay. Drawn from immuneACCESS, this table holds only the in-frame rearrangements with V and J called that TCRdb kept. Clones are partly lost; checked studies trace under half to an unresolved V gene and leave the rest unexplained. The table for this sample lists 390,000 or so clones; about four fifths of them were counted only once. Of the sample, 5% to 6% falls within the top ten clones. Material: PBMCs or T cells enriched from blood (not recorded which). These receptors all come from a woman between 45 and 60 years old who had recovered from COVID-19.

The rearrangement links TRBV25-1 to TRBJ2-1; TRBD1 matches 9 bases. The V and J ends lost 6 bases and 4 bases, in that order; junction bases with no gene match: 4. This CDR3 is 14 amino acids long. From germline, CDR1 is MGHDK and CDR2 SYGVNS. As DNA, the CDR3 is TGTGCCAGCAGGCGGGACAGGGAGTACAATGAGCAGTTCTTC. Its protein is CASRRDREYNEQFF.

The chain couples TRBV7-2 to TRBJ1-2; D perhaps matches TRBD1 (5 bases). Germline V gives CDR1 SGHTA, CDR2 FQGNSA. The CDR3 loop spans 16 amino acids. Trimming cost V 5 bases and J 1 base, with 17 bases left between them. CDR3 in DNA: TGTGCCAGCAGCCCCATAGAAGGGGTTAGTAACTATGGCTACACCTTC. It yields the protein CASSPIEGVSNYGYTF.

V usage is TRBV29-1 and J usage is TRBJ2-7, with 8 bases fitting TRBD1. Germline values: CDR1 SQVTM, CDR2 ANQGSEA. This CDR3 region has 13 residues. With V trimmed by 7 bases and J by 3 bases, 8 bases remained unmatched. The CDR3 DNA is TGCAGCGCCGCCGGGACAGGACTCTACGAGCAGTACTTC. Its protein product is CSAAGTGLYEQYF.

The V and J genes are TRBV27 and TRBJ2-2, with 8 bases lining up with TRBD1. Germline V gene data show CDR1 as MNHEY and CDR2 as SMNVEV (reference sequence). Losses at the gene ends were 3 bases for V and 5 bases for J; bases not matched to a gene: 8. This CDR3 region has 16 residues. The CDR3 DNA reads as TGTGCCAGCAGTTTTATGGGACAGGTCCTTACCGGGGAGCTGTTTTTT. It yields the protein CASSFMGQVLTGELFF.

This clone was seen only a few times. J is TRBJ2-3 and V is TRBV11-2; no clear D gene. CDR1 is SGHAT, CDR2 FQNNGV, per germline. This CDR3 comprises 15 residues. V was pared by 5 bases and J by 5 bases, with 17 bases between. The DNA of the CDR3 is TGTGCCAGCAGCCCCCAAACACCTGAAAGAGATACGCAGTATTTT. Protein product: CASSPQTPERDTQYF.

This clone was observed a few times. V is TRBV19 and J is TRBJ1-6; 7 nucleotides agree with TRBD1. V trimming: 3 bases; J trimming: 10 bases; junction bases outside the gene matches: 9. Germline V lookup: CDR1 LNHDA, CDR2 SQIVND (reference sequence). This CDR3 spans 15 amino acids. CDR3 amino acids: CASSIETGRGSPLHF. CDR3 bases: TGTGCCAGTAGTATCGAGACAGGGAGAGGCTCACCCCTCCACTTT.

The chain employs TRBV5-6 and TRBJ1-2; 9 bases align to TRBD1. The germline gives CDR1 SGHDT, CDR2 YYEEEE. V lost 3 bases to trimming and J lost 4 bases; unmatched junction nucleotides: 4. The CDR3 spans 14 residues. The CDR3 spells CASSSGQGSYGYTF. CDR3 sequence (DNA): TGTGCCAGCAGCTCGGGACAGGGATCCTATGGCTACACCTTC.

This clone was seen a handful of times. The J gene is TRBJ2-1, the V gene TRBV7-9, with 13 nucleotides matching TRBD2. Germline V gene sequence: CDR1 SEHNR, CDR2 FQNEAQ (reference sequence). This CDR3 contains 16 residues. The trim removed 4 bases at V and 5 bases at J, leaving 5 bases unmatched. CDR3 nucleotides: TGTGCCAGCAGCTCAACCGGGACTAGCGGGGACAATGAGCAGTTCTTC. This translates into CASSSTGTSGDNEQFF. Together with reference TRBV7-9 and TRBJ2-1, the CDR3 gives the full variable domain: DTGVSQNPRHKITKRGQNVTFRCDPISEHNRLYWYRQTLGQGPEFLTYFQNEAQLEKSRLLSDRFSAERPKGSFSTLEIQRTEQGDSAMYLCASSSTGTSGDNEQFFGPGTRLTVL.

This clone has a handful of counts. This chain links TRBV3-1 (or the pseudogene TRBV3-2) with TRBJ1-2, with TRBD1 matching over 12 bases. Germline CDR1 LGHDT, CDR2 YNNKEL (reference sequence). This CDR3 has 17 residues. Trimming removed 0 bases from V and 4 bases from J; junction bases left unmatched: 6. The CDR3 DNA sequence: TGTGCCAGCAGCCAAGAAACGGGACAGGGGGCCCTCTATGGCTACACCTTC. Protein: CASSQETGQGALYGYTF.

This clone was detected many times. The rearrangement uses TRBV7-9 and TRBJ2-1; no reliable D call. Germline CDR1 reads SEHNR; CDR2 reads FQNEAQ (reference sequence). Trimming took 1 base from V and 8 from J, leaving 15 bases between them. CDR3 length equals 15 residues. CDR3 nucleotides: TGTGCCAGCAGCTTAGTGGCGGTGTTCTCGCATGAGCAGTTCTTC. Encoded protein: CASSLVAVFSHEQFF.

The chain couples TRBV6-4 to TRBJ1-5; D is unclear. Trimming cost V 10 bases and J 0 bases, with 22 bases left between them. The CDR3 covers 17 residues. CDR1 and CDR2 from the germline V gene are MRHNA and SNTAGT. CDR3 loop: CATLAGKPRGSNQPQHF. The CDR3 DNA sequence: TGTGCCACCCTGGCGGGAAAGCCCAGAGGTAGCAATCAGCCCCAGCATTTT.

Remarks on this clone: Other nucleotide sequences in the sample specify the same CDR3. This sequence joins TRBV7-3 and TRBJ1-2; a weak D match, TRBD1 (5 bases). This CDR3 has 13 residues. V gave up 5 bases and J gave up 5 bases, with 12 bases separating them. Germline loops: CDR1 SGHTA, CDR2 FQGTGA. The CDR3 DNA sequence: TGTGCCAGCAGCCCCGACAGAAATTATGGCTACACCTTC. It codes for CASSPDRNYGYTF. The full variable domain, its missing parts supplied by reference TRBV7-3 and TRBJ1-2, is GAGVSQTPSNKVTEKGKYVELRCDPISGHTALYWYRQSLGQGPEFLIYFQGTGAADDSGLPNDRFFAVRPEGSVSTLKIQRTERGDSAVYLCASSPDRNYGYTFGSGTRLTVV.

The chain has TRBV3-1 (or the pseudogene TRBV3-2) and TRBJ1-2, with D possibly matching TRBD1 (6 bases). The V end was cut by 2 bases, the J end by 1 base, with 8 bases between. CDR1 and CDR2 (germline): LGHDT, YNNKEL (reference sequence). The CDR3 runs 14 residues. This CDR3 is CASSQRTVNYGYTF. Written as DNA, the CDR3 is TGTGCCAGCAGCCAACGGACAGTTAACTATGGCTACACCTTC.

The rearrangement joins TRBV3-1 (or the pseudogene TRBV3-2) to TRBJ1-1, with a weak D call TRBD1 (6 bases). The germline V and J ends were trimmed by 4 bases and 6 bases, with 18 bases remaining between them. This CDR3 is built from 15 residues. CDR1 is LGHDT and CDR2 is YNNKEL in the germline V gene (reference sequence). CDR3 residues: CASSRPAGAVAEAFF. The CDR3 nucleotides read TGTGCCAGCAGCCGCCCGGCAGGGGCGGTCGCTGAAGCTTTCTTT.